This T cell receptor beta chain comes out of a study of blood T cell repertoires in COVID-19. On the study more broadly: Samples of COVID-19 (acute and convalescent) were obtained from the United States, Italy and Spain. In each case, the material was cDNA or gDNA derived from T cells, B-cell-depleted T cells, or PBMCs.

Per the germline V gene, CDR1 is SEHNR and CDR2 is FQNEAQ (reference sequence). V lost 2 bases to trimming and J lost 2 bases; unmatched junction nucleotides: 2. The CDR3 runs to 15 residues. The protocol was immunoSEQ multiplex PCR, while the TCRdb copy is restricted to in-frame clones and leaves out a portion. The sample has over 150,000 clones, 76% seen once. The rearrangement links TRBV7-9 to TRBJ2-3, with 9 bases lining up with TRBD2. This clonotype was sampled from an elderly woman with acute or convalescent COVID-19. Specimen: peripheral blood. The DNA for the CDR3 is TGTGCCAGCAGCTTATTAGCGGGGGCCACAGATACGCAGTATTTT. It is translated as CASSLLAGATDTQYF. Based on the CDR3 plus reference TRBV7-9 and TRBJ2-3, the full variable domain is DTGVSQNPRHKITKRGQNVTFRCDPISEHNRLYWYRQTLGQGPEFLTYFQNEAQLEKSRLLSDRFSAERPKGSFSTLEIQRTEQGDSAMYLCASSLLAGATDTQYFGPGTRLTVL.